A single sample gave rise to the 18 T cell receptor beta chains below, sequenced in a study of T-cell reconstitution after alpha-beta-depleted transplantation in children (dated by TCRdb to the mid-2010s). The library was produced with PCR. TCRdb shows the sequencer as Illumina HiSeq 2500. TCR library preparation used molecular barcoding, with unique molecular identifiers applied to normalize quantification of the TCRbeta repertoire. The public reads were run again by TCRdb, first through fastp at Q25 and then through MiXCR, and only productive beta chains were kept. Entries are consolidated by CDR3 protein sequence, retaining the most common genes and DNA. The sample table contains a few hundred thousand distinct CDR3 sequences; only one count was recorded for approximately 30% of them. The biggest ten clones account for 30% to 40% of the sample. Read against the paper, the sample's treatment or condition label means: allogeneic hematopoietic cell transplantation with graft depleted of TCRalphabeta T cells and CD19 B cells.

The specimen comprised PBMCs, sampled before TCRalphabeta/CD19-depleted stem cell transplant. The receptors here all came from a boy less than two years old with Wiskott-Aldrich syndrome, due to receive a stem cell transplant.

A few counts support this clonotype. This chain uses TRBV20-1 with TRBJ2-6, with D perhaps TRBD2 (5 bases). V was pared by 0 bases and J by 8 bases, with 8 bases between. The CDR3 extends over 13 amino acids. Germline CDR1 reads DFQATT; CDR2 reads SNEGSKA (reference sequence). The CDR3 reads CSARDGVPNVLTF. The DNA of the CDR3 is TGCAGTGCTAGAGACGGGGTGCCCAACGTCCTGACTTTC.

This clonotype was detected only once. This chain uses TRBV12-3 or TRBV12-4 with TRBJ2-7; the D is unclear. V was cut by 1 base and J by 4 bases, with 14 bases left in between. The CDR3 is 15 amino acids. CDR3 bases: TGTGCCAGCAGTTTAGAGTCAATCGGTGGGTACGAGCAGTACTTC. Translation gives CASSLESIGGYEQYF.

In its sample, this clonotype is medium-sized. At one end, the junction sequence differs from germline, possibly due to a read error. This rearrangement joins TRBV5-1 to TRBJ1-5, with D unresolved. The CDR3 consists of 13 residues. Looked up from germline, CDR1 is SGHRS and CDR2 is YFSETQ. Written as DNA, the CDR3 is TGTGCCAGCAGCTTAGGTCCGAATCAGCCCCAGCATTTT. Encoded protein: CASSLGPNQPQHF.

The chain couples TRBV27 to TRBJ2-1, with 7 bases that match TRBD2. After removal of 2 bases from V and 6 bases from J, the junction contained 10 bases not matched to a gene. CDR1 is MNHEY and CDR2 is SMNVEV in the germline V gene (reference sequence). The CDR3 consists of 16 residues. Here the CDR3 reads CASSLLLGLAANEQFF. In DNA form, the CDR3 reads TGTGCCAGCAGTTTACTCTTGGGTCTAGCGGCCAATGAGCAGTTCTTC.

The rearrangement links TRBV20-1 to TRBJ2-7; no definite D call. CDR3 length equals 11 residues. CDR1 and CDR2 (germline): DFQATT, SNEGSKA (reference sequence). The CDR3 DNA reads as TGCAGCGGAAGTAGCTCCTACGAGCAGTACTTC. Protein sequence: CSGSSSYEQYF.

This clonotype was found a few times. The chain uses TRBV12-3 or TRBV12-4 and TRBJ2-1; tentative D call: TRBD2 (5 bases). The V gene lost 3 bases and the J gene lost 6 bases, with 15 bases spanning the gap. The CDR3 extends over 15 amino acids. This CDR3 is CASSFWVTSSNEQFF. CDR3 nucleotides: TGTGCCAGCAGTTTTTGGGTTACTAGTTCCAATGAGCAGTTCTTC.

This clonotype occurred a few times. The genes are TRBV5-5 and TRBJ2-1; D uncertain. The V end lost 0 bases, the J end lost 5 bases, and 9 bases lay between the germline ends. Germline V lookup: CDR1 SGHKS, CDR2 YYEKEE (reference sequence). This CDR3 has 14 residues. The CDR3: CASSLEWTHNEQFF. CDR3 nucleotides: TGTGCCAGCAGCTTGGAGTGGACCCACAATGAGCAGTTCTTC. Filled out from reference TRBV5-5 and TRBJ2-1, the complete variable domain reads DAGVTQSPTHLIKTRGQQVTLRCSPISGHKSVSWYQQVLGQGPQFIFQYYEKEERGRGNFPDRFSARQFPNYSSELNVNALLLGDSALYLCASSLEWTHNEQFFGPGTRLTVL.

The chain carries TRBV19 and TRBJ2-4; 11 bases map to TRBD2. Germline CDR1 LNHDA, CDR2 SQIVND (reference sequence). The CDR3 runs to 14 residues. V gave up 6 bases and J gave up 8 bases; unmatched junction bases: 6. The DNA of the CDR3 is TGTGCCAGTAGGAAGACTAGCGGGACCTACATTCAGTACTTC. It encodes CASRKTSGTYIQYF.

This sequence joins TRBV12-3 or TRBV12-4 and TRBJ1-2, with D uncertain. CDR3 length: 14 residues. V was shortened by 3 bases and J by 6 bases, with 14 bases between the two germline ends. CDR3: CASSLEGFWNGYTF. The CDR3 bases are TGTGCCAGCAGTTTGGAAGGGTTTTGGAATGGCTACACCTTC.

The chain joins TRBV20-1 to TRBJ2-1; 10 nucleotides agree with TRBD2. Germline V CDR1 and CDR2: DFQATT, SNEGSKA (reference sequence). The ends lost 1 base at V and 4 bases at J; junction bases unmatched: 4. This CDR3 region has 15 residues. In DNA, the CDR3 is TGCAGTGCTAGAGCCACGACTAGCGGGTACAATGAGCAGTTCTTC. This gives the protein CSARATTSGYNEQFF.

The chain is built from TRBV7-6 and TRBJ2-3; possibly TRBD2 for D (6 bases). CDR3 length: 16 residues. Trimming took 1 base from V and 6 from J, leaving 17 bases between them. Germline V gene data show CDR1 as SGHVS and CDR2 as FNYEAQ. The CDR3: CASSLGRDGGGDTQYF. CDR3 sequence (DNA): TGTGCCAGCAGCTTAGGGAGGGACGGAGGAGGGGATACGCAGTATTTT.

This clonotype was counted a few times. Mismatch with germline at one junction end may stem from a read error. This chain connects TRBV24-1 to TRBJ2-1; the D gene is possibly TRBD1 (6 bases). The CDR3 has 15 residues. Germline V CDR1 and CDR2: KGHDR, SFDVKD. CDR3 protein: CATSHLQGRLDEQFF. In nucleotides, the CDR3 is TGTGCCACCAGTCATTTGCAGGGGCGTTTGGATGAGCAGTTCTTC.

This clonotype was seen a few times. The CDR3, as DNA: TGCGCCAGCAGCTTGGGACTAGCGGGGATGGAGTACTACGAGCAGTACTTC. Its translation: CASSLGLAGMEYYEQYF. The chain combines TRBV5-1 with TRBJ2-7, with TRBD2 matching 11 bases. This CDR3 contains 17 residues. CDR1 is SGHRS and CDR2 is YFSETQ in the germline V gene. V shed 0 bases and J 3 bases; nucleotides not matched to a gene: 8.

The DNA for the CDR3 is TGCGCCAGCAGCTTGGGAGGAGTCCCAGATACGCAGTATTTT. Translated, it gives CASSLGGVPDTQYF. The V gene is TRBV5-1, the J gene TRBJ2-3; D call uncertain. The CDR3 is 14 amino acids. CDR1 is SGHRS, CDR2 YFSETQ, per germline. V was trimmed by 0 bases and J by 4 bases, leaving 9 bases between them. Filled out from reference TRBV5-1 and TRBJ2-3, the complete variable domain reads KAGVTQTPRYLIKTRGQQVTLSCSPISGHRSVSWYQQTPGQGLQFLFEYFSETQRNKGNFPGRFSGRQFSNSRSEMNVSTLELGDSALYLCASSLGGVPDTQYFGPGTRLTVL.

V is TRBV6-1 and J is TRBJ2-2, with D possibly matching TRBD1 (5 bases). The germline V gene has CDR1 MNHNS and CDR2 SASEGT. V shed 8 bases and J shed 5 bases, with 12 bases lying between them. This CDR3 has 13 residues. DNA of the CDR3: TGTGCCAGCTTGCCAGGGCGTACCGGGGAGCTGTTTTTT. Translated: CASLPGRTGELFF.

The genes are TRBV6-1 and TRBJ2-1, with D unresolved. The CDR3 runs 16 residues. Germline V gives CDR1 MNHNS, CDR2 SASEGT. Trimming removed 1 base at V and 2 bases at J, with 12 bases between. The CDR3 nucleotides read TGTGCCAGCAGTGAAGAAATATTGGCGGCCTACAATGAGCAGTTCTTC. It yields the protein CASSEEILAAYNEQFF.

This clonotype was counted a few times. The chain links TRBV29-1 to TRBJ2-1; 7 bases line up with TRBD1. The CDR3 has 17 amino acids. After removal of 4 bases from V and 4 bases from J, the junction contained 16 bases not matched to a gene. The V gene's germline CDR1 is SQVTM and CDR2 ANQGSEA. The CDR3 spells CSVVPRQGFVGYNEQFF. The CDR3 coding sequence is TGCAGCGTTGTCCCCCGACAGGGTTTTGTAGGGTACAATGAGCAGTTCTTC.

J is TRBJ1-3 and V is TRBV14; D remains unclear. Per the germline V gene, CDR1 is SGHDN and CDR2 is FVKESK. CDR3 length equals 12 residues. V was clipped by 1 base and J by 4 bases, with 2 bases between them. CDR3 bases: TGTGCCAGCAGCCAAGTCGGAAACACCATATATTTT. Amino acids: CASSQVGNTIYF.